Shown below are 13 T cell receptor beta chains from a single sample sequenced in a study of blood T cell repertoires in COVID-19. The assay was immunoSEQ multiplex PCR, and TCRdb's table has in-frame clones only and misses some. The sample carries about 200,000 clones, 80% to 90% recorded once. The sequencing sample was made of PBMCs or T cells enriched from blood (not recorded which). The source of these receptors is a man in his forties who had recovered from COVID-19.

V gene TRBV28 combines with J gene TRBJ2-7; the D is unclear. The germline gives CDR1 MDHEN, CDR2 SYDVKM. CDR3 length: 13 amino acids. V gave up 7 bases and J gave up 2 bases, with 12 bases separating them. Here the CDR3 DNA reads TGTGCCAGCATATCCGGAGAACCCTACGAGCAGTACTTC. It encodes CASISGEPYEQYF.

A word on this clone: The identical CDR3 is also encoded by other nucleotide sequences in the sample. This chain connects TRBV5-1 to TRBJ1-3; TRBD1 aligns across 7 bases. J was trimmed by 0 bases and V by 4 bases; bases with no gene match: 4. The CDR3 totals 15 residues. Germline V lookup: CDR1 SGHRS, CDR2 YFSETQ. The CDR3 coding sequence is TGCGCCAGCAGCCTTACAGGGGACTCTGGAAACACCATATATTTT. As protein: CASSLTGDSGNTIYF.

This clone was picked up one time. V gene TRBV28 combines with J gene TRBJ2-2; 7 bases are shared with TRBD1. The CDR3 runs 15 residues. V gave up 6 bases and J gave up 2 bases; unmatched junction bases: 6. The germline gives CDR1 MDHEN, CDR2 SYDVKM. CDR3 DNA sequence: TGTGCCAGCAGCTCGGGACAGTTCAACACCGGGGAGCTGTTTTTT. Protein product: CASSSGQFNTGELFF.

The chain joins TRBV29-1 to TRBJ2-1; the D is unclear. The CDR3 is 11 residues long. In germline, CDR1 is SQVTM, CDR2 ANQGSEA. V lost 3 bases and J 4 bases, leaving 4 bases between the germline ends. This CDR3 is CSVDRYNEQFF. The CDR3 bases are TGCAGCGTTGATCGGTACAATGAGCAGTTCTTC.

The rearrangement links TRBV4-1 to TRBJ1-5; 7 bases agree with TRBD1. The trim removed 2 bases at V and 7 bases at J, leaving 8 bases unmatched. From germline, CDR1 is MGHRA and CDR2 YSYEKL. The CDR3 has 15 amino acids. The CDR3 nucleotides read TGCGCCAGCAGCCAATATGAAACAGGGGTGCAGCCCCAGCATTTT. It translates to CASSQYETGVQPQHF.

The genes are TRBV27 and TRBJ2-3, with a possible D match to TRBD2 (8 bases). Germline CDR1 reads MNHEY; CDR2 reads SMNVEV (reference sequence). CDR3 length: 14 amino acids. Trimming shortened V by 7 bases and J by 4 bases, and 15 bases separated the two germline ends. The CDR3, as DNA: TGTGCCAGCACCCCGGGAGGGGGCGCAGATACGCAGTATTTT. Translation: CASTPGGGADTQYF.

The chain couples TRBV29-1 to TRBJ2-3, with 8 bases aligning to TRBD1. J was trimmed by 5 bases and V by 4 bases; bases with no gene match: 8. Per germline, CDR1 SQVTM and CDR2 ANQGSEA. This CDR3 has 14 amino acids. The CDR3 sequence is CSVVVDRGGDTQYF. The DNA of the CDR3 is TGCAGCGTTGTAGTCGACAGGGGAGGAGATACGCAGTATTTT.

The gene calls are TRBV5-1 and TRBJ1-5; D may be TRBD1 (6 bases). CDR1 is SGHRS, CDR2 YFSETQ, per germline. The CDR3 extends over 15 amino acids. V shed 4 bases and J shed 0 bases, with 11 bases lying between them. CDR3 nucleotide sequence: TGCGCCAGCAGCCCACAGGGTGATAGCAATCAGCCCCAGCATTTT. This codes for CASSPQGDSNQPQHF. The complete variable domain, with remaining parts taken from reference TRBV5-1 and TRBJ1-5, reads KAGVTQTPRYLIKTRGQQVTLSCSPISGHRSVSWYQQTPGQGLQFLFEYFSETQRNKGNFPGRFSGRQFSNSRSEMNVSTLELGDSALYLCASSPQGDSNQPQHFGDGTRLSIL.

In its sample, this clone was seen a few times. The gene calls are TRBV7-3 and TRBJ2-2; possible D gene TRBD2, 5 bases. The V end lost 7 bases, the J end lost 7 bases, and 16 bases lay between the germline ends. Germline lookup yields CDR1 SGHTA and CDR2 FQGTGA. This CDR3 region has 14 residues. DNA of the CDR3: TGTGCCAGCACCCAATGGGGTGAGGGCGGGGAGCTGTTTTTT. This codes for CASTQWGEGGELFF.

This clone has more than one count but fewer than ten. Germline and junction disagree at one end, which may indicate a read error. The chain employs TRBV7-3 and TRBJ2-7, with 7 bases matching TRBD1. The CDR3 loop spans 11 amino acids. Germline V lookup: CDR1 SGHTA, CDR2 FQGTGA. In nucleotides, the CDR3 is TGCACCGACAGGGCAAATTACGAGCAGTACTTC. It encodes CTDRANYEQYF. The full variable domain, completed using reference TRBV7-3 and TRBJ2-7, is GAGVSQTPSNKVTEKGKYVELRCDPISGHTALYWYRQSLGQGPEFLIYFQGTGAADDSGLPNDRFFAVRPEGSVSTLKIQRTERGDSAVYLCTDRANYEQYFGPGTRLTVT.

This chain connects TRBV4-2 to TRBJ1-2, with D perhaps TRBD1 (6 bases). Germline CDR1 is LGHNA and CDR2 is YNFKEQ. V was shortened by 1 base and J by 4 bases, with 13 bases between the two germline ends. The CDR3 has 15 residues. The CDR3 DNA reads TGTGCCAGCAGCCAAGCCGGCGACAGGCTCTATGGCTACACCTTC. Its protein product is CASSQAGDRLYGYTF.

CDR3 DNA sequence: TGCAGCGCTGGGACTAGCGGGAGTGGTGAGCAGTTCTTC. Translating it yields CSAGTSGSGEQFF. The rearrangement links TRBV29-1 to TRBJ2-1, with 14 bases fitting TRBD2. Germline V gene sequence: CDR1 SQVTM, CDR2 ANQGSEA. This CDR3 is built from 13 residues. The V segment lost 7 bases and the J segment 9 bases; nucleotides outside the gene matches: 5.

The chain combines TRBV24-1 with TRBJ2-1; 13 positions agree with TRBD2. The length of the CDR3 is 15 residues. The V gene end was trimmed by 6 bases and the J gene end by 9 bases; junction bases not matched to a gene: 7. Per germline, CDR1 KGHDR and CDR2 SFDVKD. The CDR3: CATSITSGRASEQFF. The CDR3 DNA reads as TGTGCCACCAGTATTACTAGCGGGAGGGCATCTGAGCAGTTCTTC.